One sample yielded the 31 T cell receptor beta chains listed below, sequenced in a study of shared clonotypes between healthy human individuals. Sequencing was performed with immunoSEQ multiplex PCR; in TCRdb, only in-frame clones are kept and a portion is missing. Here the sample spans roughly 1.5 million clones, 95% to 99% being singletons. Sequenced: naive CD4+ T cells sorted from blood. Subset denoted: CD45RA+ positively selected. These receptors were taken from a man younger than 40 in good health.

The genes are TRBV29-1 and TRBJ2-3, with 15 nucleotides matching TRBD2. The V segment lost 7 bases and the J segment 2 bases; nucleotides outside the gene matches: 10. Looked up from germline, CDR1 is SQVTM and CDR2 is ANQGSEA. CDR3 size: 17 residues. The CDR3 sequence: CSATGLAGGGLTDTQYF. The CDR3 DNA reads TGCAGCGCGACGGGACTAGCGGGAGGAGGGCTCACAGATACGCAGTATTTT.

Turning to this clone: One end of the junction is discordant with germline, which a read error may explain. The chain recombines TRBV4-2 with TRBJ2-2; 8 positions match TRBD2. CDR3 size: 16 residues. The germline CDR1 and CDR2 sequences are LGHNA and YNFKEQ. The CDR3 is CASSLPGGPKTGELFF. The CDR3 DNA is TGTGCCAGCAGCTTGCCGGGAGGGCCGAAAACCGGGGAGCTGTTTTTT.

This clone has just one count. DNA for the CDR3: TGTGCCAGCTCACCCAAGCCGCTCGGCGAGCAGTACTTC. The encoded protein is CASSPKPLGEQYF. This chain connects TRBV18 to TRBJ2-7, with D unclear. Trimming left V 3 bases short and J 6 bases short, with 12 bases between. Germline V CDR1 and CDR2: KGHSH, LQKENI. The CDR3 is made up of 13 amino acids.

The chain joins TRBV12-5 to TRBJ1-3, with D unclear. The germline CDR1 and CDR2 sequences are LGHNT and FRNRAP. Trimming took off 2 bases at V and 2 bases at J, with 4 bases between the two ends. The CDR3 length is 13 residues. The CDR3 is CASGLTPGNTIYF. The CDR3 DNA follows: TGTGCTAGTGGTTTGACACCTGGAAACACCATATATTTT.

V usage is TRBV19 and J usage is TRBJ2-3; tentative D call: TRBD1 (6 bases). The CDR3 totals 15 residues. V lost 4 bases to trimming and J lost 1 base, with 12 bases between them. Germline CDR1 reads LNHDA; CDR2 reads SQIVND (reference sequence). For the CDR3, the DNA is TGTGCCAGTAGTAATCAGGGGATCGGCACAGATACGCAGTATTTT. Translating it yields CASSNQGIGTDTQYF.

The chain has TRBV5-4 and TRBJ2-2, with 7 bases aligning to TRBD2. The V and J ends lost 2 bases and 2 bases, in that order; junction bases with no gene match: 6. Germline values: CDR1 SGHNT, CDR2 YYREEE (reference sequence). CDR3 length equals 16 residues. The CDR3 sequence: CASSLAGRINTGELFF. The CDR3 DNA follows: TGTGCCAGCAGCTTAGCGGGACGGATCAACACCGGGGAGCTGTTTTTT.

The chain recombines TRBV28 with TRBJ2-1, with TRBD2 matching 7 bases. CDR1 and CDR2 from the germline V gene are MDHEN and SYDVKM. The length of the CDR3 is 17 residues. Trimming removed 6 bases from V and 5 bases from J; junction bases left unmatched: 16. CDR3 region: CASSPRTAGVRDNEQFF. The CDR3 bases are TGTGCCAGCAGCCCGAGAACGGCGGGAGTGAGAGACAATGAGCAGTTCTTC.

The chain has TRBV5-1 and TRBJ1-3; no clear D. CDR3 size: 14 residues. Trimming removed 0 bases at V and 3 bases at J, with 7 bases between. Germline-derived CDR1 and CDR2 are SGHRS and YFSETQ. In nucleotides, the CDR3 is TGCGCCAGCAGCTTGGGGTGGTTTGGAAACACCATATATTTT. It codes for CASSLGWFGNTIYF.

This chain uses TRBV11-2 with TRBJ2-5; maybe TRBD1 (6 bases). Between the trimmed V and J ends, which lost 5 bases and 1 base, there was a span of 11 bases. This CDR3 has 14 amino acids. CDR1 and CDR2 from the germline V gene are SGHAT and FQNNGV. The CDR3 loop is CASSHGQSQETQYF. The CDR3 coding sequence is TGTGCCAGCAGCCATGGACAGAGCCAAGAGACCCAGTACTTC.

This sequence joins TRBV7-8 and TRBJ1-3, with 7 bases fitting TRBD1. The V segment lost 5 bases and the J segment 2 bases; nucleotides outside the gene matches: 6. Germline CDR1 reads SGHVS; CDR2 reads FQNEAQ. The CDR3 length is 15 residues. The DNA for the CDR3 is TGTGCCAGCAGCCCAGACAGGGAGACTGGAAACACCATATATTTT. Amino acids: CASSPDRETGNTIYF.

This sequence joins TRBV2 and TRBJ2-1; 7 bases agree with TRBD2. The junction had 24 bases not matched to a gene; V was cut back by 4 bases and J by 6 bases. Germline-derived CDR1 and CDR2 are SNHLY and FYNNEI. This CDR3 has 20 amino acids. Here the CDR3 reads CASSGHFRDGLGGEFNEQFF. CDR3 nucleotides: TGTGCCAGCAGTGGCCATTTCCGGGACGGACTTGGGGGGGAGTTCAATGAGCAGTTCTTC.

DNA of the CDR3: TGCGCCAGCAGCTTGGCCCAGTTCTTCGCAAGAGAGCAGTTCTTC. This translates into CASSLAQFFAREQFF. The chain joins TRBV5-1 to TRBJ2-1; D is uncertain. V lost 0 bases to trimming and J lost 10 bases, with 17 bases between them. The length of the CDR3 is 15 residues. Germline V gene sequence: CDR1 SGHRS, CDR2 YFSETQ.

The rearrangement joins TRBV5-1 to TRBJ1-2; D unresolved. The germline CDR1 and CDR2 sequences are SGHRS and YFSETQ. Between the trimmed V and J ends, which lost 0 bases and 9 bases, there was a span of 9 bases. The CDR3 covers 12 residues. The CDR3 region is CASSLDLGSYTF. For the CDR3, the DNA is TGCGCCAGCAGCTTGGATCTGGGGAGCTACACCTTC. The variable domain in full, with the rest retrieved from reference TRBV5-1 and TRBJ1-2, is KAGVTQTPRYLIKTRGQQVTLSCSPISGHRSVSWYQQTPGQGLQFLFEYFSETQRNKGNFPGRFSGRQFSNSRSEMNVSTLELGDSALYLCASSLDLGSYTFGSGTRLTVV.

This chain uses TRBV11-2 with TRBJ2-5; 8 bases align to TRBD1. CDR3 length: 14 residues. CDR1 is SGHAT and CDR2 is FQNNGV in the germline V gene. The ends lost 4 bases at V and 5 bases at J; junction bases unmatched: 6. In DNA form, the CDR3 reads TGTGCCAGCAGCTCTGACAGGGGATGGGAGACCCAGTACTTC. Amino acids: CASSSDRGWETQYF.

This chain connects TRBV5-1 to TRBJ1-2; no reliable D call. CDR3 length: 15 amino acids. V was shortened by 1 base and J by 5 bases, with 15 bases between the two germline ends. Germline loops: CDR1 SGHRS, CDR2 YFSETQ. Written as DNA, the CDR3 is TGCGCCAGCAGCTTGATGGCGGAGCCCGGGTATGGCTACACCTTC. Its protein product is CASSLMAEPGYGYTF.

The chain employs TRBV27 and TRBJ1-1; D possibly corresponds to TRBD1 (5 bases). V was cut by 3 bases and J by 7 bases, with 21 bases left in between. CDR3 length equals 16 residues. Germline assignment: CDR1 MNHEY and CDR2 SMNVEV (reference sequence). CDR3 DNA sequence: TGTGCCAGCAGTTTGGGACGGAAGATTGCGGGGGGTGAAGCTTTCTTT. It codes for CASSLGRKIAGGEAFF.

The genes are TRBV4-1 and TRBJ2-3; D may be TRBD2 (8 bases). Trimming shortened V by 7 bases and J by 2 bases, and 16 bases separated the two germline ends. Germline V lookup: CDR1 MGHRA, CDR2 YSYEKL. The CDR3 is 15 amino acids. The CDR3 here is CASTGGDRVTDTQYF. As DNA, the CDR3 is TGCGCCAGCACCGGGGGGGACAGAGTCACAGATACGCAGTATTTT.

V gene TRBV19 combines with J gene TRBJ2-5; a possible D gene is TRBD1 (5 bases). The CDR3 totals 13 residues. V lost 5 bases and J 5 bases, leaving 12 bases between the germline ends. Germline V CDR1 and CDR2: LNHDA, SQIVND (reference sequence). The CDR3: CASSSQGRETQYF. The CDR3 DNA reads TGTGCCAGTAGTTCTCAGGGTAGGGAGACCCAGTACTTC.

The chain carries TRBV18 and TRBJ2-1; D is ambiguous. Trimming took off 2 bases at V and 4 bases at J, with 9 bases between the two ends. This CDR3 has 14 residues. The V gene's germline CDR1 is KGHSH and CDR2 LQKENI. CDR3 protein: CASSPEWSYNEQFF. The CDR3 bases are TGTGCCAGCTCACCAGAGTGGAGTTACAATGAGCAGTTCTTC.

CDR3 amino acids: CASSQERQVYTEAFF. The CDR3 nucleotides are TGCGCCAGCAGCCAAGAAAGGCAGGTGTACACTGAAGCTTTCTTT. The V and J genes are TRBV4-3 and TRBJ1-1; D unclear. Germline lookup yields CDR1 LGHNA and CDR2 YSLEER. CDR3 length: 15 amino acids. V shed 0 bases and J shed 3 bases, with 11 bases lying between them.

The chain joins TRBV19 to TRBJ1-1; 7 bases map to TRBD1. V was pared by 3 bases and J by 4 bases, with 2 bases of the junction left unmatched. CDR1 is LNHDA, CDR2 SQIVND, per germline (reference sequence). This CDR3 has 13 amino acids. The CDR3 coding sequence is TGTGCCAGTAGTATGAAGGGGGCCACTGAAGCTTTCTTT. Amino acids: CASSMKGATEAFF.

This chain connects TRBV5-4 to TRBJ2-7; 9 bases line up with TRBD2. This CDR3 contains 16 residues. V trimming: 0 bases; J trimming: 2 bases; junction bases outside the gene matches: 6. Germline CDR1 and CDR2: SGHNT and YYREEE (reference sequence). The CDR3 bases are TGTGCCAGCAGCTTGGTCGCTAGCGGGACGCCCTACGAGCAGTACTTC. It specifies CASSLVASGTPYEQYF.

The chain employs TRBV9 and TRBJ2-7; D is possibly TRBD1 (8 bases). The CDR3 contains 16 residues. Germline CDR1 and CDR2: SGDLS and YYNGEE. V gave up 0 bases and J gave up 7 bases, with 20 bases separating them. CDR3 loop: CASSVVGDRGGSEQYF. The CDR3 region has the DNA TGTGCCAGCAGCGTAGTTGGAGACAGGGGAGGGAGTGAGCAGTACTTC.

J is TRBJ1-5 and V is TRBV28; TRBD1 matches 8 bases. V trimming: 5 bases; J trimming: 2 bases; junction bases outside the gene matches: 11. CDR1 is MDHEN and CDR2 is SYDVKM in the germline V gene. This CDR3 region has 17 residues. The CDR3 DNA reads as TGTGCCAGCAGTAGGACAGGGATGGGTTTTGGCAATCAGCCCCAGCATTTT. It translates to CASSRTGMGFGNQPQHF.

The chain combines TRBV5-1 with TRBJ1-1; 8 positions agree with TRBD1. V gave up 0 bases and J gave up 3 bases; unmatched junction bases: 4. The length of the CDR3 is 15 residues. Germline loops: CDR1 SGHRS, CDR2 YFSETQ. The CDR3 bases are TGCGCCAGCAGCTTGGGATCGGACAGGGACACTGAAGCTTTCTTT. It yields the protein CASSLGSDRDTEAFF.

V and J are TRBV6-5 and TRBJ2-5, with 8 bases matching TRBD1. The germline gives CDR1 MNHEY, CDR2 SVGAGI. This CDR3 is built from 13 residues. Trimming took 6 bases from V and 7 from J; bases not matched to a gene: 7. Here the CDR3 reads CASSPDRVATQYF. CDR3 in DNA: TGTGCCAGCAGCCCGGACAGGGTGGCGACCCAGTACTTC.

Here the CDR3 DNA reads TGTGCCACCGGGACTGCTGCTAACTATGGCTACACCTTC. It translates to CATGTAANYGYTF. The V gene is TRBV10-3, the J gene TRBJ1-2, with D perhaps TRBD1 (5 bases). From germline, CDR1 is ENHRY and CDR2 SYGVKD. This CDR3 spans 13 amino acids. V lost 10 bases and J 0 bases, leaving 12 bases between the germline ends.

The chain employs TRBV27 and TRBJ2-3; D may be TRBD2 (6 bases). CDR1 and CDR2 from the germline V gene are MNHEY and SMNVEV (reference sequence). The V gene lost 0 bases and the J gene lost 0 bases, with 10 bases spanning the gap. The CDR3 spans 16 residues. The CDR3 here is CASSLSRGVSTDTQYF. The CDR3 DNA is TGTGCCAGCAGTTTATCTCGCGGGGTCAGCACAGATACGCAGTATTTT.

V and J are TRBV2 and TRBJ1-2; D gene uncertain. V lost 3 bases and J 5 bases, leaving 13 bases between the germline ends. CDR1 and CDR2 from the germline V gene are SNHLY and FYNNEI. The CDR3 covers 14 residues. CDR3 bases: TGTGCCAGCAGTGACGGTGGAGGGCCTTATGGCTACACCTTC. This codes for CASSDGGGPYGYTF.

The CDR3 DNA reads as TGTGCCAGCAGCCCTTCCGGGACAGGGAAAGATACGCAGTATTTT. This codes for CASSPSGTGKDTQYF. The chain couples TRBV6-5 to TRBJ2-3; TRBD1 matches at 9 bases. Germline V lookup: CDR1 MNHEY, CDR2 SVGAGI. The CDR3 is 15 amino acids. The V gene end was trimmed by 6 bases and the J gene end by 5 bases; junction bases not matched to a gene: 9.

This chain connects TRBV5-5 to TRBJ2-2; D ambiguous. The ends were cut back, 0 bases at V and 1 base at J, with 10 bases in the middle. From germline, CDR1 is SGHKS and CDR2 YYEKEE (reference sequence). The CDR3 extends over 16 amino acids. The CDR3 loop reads CASSLAGGLNTGELFF. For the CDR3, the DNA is TGTGCCAGCAGCTTGGCAGGCGGCCTGAACACCGGGGAGCTGTTTTTT. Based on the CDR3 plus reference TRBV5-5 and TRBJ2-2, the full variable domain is DAGVTQSPTHLIKTRGQQVTLRCSPISGHKSVSWYQQVLGQGPQFIFQYYEKEERGRGNFPDRFSARQFPNYSSELNVNALLLGDSALYLCASSLAGGLNTGELFFGEGSRLTVL.